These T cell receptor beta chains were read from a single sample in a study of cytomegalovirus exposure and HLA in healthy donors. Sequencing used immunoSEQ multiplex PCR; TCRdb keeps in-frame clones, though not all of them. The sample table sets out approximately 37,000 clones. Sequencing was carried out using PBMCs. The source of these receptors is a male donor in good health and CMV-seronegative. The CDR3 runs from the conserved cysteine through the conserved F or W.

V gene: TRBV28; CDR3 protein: CASTLSGYEQYF
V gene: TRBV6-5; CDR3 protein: CASSYAENTEAFF
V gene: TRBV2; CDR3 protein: CASRVGGEVSYNSPLHF
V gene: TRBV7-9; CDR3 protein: CASSLAGYGYTF
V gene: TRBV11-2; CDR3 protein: CASSLYQGSDYGYTF
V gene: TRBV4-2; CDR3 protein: CASSQGTSGGADTQYF
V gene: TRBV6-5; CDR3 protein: CASSYSKQGQTPLHF
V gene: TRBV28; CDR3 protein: CASGGTTPGEQYF
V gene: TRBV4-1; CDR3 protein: CASSQLGDGYNEQFF
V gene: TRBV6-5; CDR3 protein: CATRLFGDSYEQYF
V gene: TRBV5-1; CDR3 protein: CASSHGLAGGTYTDTQYF
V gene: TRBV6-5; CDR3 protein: CASSYSMAGKNTEAFF
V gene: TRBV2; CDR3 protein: CASSQAGGRETQYF
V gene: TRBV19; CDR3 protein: CASSTPPGTQRDGNTIYF
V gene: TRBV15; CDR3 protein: CATSTDRSYNEQFF
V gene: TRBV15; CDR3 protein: CATSRLQNLNEKLFF
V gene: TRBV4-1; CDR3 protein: CASSRGAGGAYEQYF
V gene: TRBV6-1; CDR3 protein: CASSEVLAGRTQYF
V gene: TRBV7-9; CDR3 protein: CASSRGGDQPQHF
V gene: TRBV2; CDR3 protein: CASYGGQGMNTEAFF
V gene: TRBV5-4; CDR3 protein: CASSLNRGALSVEKLFF
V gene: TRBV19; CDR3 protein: CASSRIDRGHGYGYTF
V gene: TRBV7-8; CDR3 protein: CASSLVGDRPSVIRTNYGYTF
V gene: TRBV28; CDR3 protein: CATEDAGGRNNEQFF
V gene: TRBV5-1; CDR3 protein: CASSADSYYGYTF
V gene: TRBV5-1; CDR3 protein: CASSFSQETQYF
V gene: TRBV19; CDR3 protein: CASSITTRGDEKLFF
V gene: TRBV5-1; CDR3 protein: CASSFGQGSYEQYF
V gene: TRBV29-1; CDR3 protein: CSAPEGVGYTF
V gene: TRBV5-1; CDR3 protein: CASSLAQNTEAFF
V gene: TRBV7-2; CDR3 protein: CASSLTGNQPQHF
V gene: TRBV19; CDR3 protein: CASSMGDRYEQYF
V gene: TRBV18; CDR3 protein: CASSLTGAQETQYF
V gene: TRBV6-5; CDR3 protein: CASSYGQGSYEQYF
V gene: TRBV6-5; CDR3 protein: CASTVRGGRNEQFF
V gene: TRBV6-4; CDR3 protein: CASSETSGGAMDEQFF
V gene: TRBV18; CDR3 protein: CASSSTSGTGYNEQFF
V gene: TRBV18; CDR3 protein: CASSPGGGARFF